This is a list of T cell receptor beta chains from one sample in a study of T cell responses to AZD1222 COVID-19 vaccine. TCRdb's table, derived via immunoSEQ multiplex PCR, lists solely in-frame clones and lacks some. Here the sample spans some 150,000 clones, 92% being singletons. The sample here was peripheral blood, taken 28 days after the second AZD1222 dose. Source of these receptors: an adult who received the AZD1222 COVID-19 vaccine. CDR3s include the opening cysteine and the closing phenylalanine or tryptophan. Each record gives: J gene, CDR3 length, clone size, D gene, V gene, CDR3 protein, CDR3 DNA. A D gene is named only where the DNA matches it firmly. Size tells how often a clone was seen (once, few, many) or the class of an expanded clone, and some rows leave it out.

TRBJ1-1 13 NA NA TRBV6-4 CASSAEMNTEAFF TGTGCCAGCAGTGCCGAGATGAACACTGAAGCTTTCTTT
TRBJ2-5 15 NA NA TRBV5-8 CASSWGGTNQETQYF TGTGCCAGCAGCTGGGGGGGCACTAACCAAGAGACCCAGTACTTC
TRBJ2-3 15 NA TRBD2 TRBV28 CASRPSGRGSDTQYF TGTGCCAGCAGACCTAGCGGGAGGGGTTCAGATACGCAGTATTTT
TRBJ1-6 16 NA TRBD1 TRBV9 CASSAGQLTLQSPLHF TGTGCCAGCAGCGCGGGACAGCTTACGCTTCAATCACCCCTCCACTTT
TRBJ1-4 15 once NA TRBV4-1 CASSQQDGANEKLFF TGCGCCAGCAGCCAACAGGACGGCGCTAATGAAAAACTGTTTTTT
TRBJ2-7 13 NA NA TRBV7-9 CASSHPPGEEQYF TGTGCCAGCAGCCACCCCCCTGGCGAGGAGCAGTACTTC
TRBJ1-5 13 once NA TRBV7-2 CASSFAEDQPQHF TGTGCCAGCAGCTTTGCAGAGGATCAGCCCCAGCATTTT
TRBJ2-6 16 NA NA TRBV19 CASSEGGRAGANVLTF TGTGCCAGTAGTGAAGGGGGAAGAGCTGGGGCCAACGTCCTGACTTTC
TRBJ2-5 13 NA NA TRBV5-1 CASSFQGWETQYF TGCGCCAGCAGCTTCCAGGGCTGGGAGACCCAGTACTTC
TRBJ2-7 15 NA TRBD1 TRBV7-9 CASSTGTGGSYEQYF TGTGCCAGCAGTACCGGGACAGGGGGTTCCTACGAGCAGTACTTC
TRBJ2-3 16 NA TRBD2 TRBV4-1 CASSQTPSGSRDTQYF TGCGCCAGCAGCCAAACTCCTAGCGGGAGTCGGGATACGCAGTATTTT
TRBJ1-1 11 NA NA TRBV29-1 CSVGPAEQAFF TGCAGCGTGGGACCAGCCGAGCAAGCTTTCTTT
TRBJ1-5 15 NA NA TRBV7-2 CASSFLGNSNQPQHF TGTGCCAGCAGCTTCCTCGGTAATAGCAATCAGCCCCAGCATTTT
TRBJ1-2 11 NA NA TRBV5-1 CASSDSYGYTF TGCGCCAGCAGTGACAGCTATGGCTACACCTTC
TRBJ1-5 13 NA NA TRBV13 CASSSRVNQPQHF TGTGCCAGCAGCTCCAGGGTCAATCAGCCCCAGCATTTT
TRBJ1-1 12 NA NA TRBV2 CASRGFSTEAFF TGTGCCAGCAGGGGTTTTTCGACTGAAGCTTTCTTT
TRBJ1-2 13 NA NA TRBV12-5 CASGLSPSYGYTF TGTGCTAGTGGTTTGTCACCCTCCTATGGCTACACCTTC
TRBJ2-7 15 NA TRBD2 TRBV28 CASRSGGTSSYEQYF TGTGCCAGCAGGTCGGGAGGAACTAGCTCCTACGAGCAGTACTTC
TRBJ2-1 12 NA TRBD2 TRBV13 CASFGGVNEQFF TGTGCCAGCTTTGGGGGGGTGAATGAGCAGTTCTTC
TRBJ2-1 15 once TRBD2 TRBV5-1 CASRVGLASYNEQFF TGCGCCAGCAGGGTGGGACTAGCGTCCTACAATGAGCAGTTCTTC
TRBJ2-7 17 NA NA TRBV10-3 CAISEPRQGTSLDEQYF TGTGCCATCAGTGAGCCCCGACAGGGGACTAGTCTGGACGAGCAGTACTTC
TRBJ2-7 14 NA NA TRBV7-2 CASSSGRTSYEQYF TGTGCCAGCAGCTCGGGACGGACCTCCTACGAGCAGTACTTC
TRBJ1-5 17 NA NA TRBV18 CASSLTGPRTDYQPQHF TGTGCCAGCTCACTGACAGGCCCGAGAACCGATTATCAGCCCCAGCATTTT
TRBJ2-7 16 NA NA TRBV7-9 CASIPKASDGSYEQYF TGTGCCAGCATTCCAAAAGCTTCGGATGGCTCCTACGAGCAGTACTTC
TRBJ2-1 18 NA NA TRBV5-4 CASSLEAWEDSDYNEQFF TGTGCCAGCAGCTTGGAGGCTTGGGAGGACAGTGACTACAATGAGCAGTTCTTC
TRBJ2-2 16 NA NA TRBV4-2 CASSQESLPMGGELFF TGTGCCAGCAGCCAAGAGTCTCTCCCCATGGGCGGGGAGCTGTTTTTT
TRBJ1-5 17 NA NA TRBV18 CASSAKLIPEANQPQHF TGTGCCAGCTCAGCAAAATTGATCCCGGAGGCTAATCAGCCCCAGCATTTT
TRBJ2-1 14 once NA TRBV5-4 CASSRDSAYNEQFF TGTGCCAGCAGTCGGGACTCCGCCTACAATGAGCAGTTCTTC
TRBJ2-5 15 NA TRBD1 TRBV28 CASSPPRQGQETQYF TGTGCCAGCAGTCCTCCGAGACAGGGCCAAGAGACCCAGTACTTC
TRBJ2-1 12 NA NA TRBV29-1 CSPKGSINEQFF TGCAGCCCGAAGGGTAGCATCAATGAGCAGTTCTTC
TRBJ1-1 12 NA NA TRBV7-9 CASSLERTEAFF TGTGCCAGCAGCTTAGAGAGGACTGAAGCTTTCTTT
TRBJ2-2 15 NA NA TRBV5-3 CARSLGRDNIGELFF TGTGCCAGAAGCTTGGGGAGGGATAATATCGGGGAGCTGTTTTTT